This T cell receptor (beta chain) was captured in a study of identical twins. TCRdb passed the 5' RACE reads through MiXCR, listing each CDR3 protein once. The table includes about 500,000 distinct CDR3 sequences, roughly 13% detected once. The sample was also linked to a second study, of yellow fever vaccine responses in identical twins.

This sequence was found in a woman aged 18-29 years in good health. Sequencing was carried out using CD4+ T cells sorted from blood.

For the CDR3, the DNA is TGTGCCAGCAGTGAACTCAGAGCAGATACGCAGTATTTT. Protein sequence: CASSELRADTQYF. The chain employs TRBV6-4 and TRBJ2-3; the D is unclear. Trimming stripped 3 bases from V and 4 bases from J, with 8 bases between. The CDR3 is 13 amino acids. In germline, CDR1 is MRHNA, CDR2 SNTAGT.